This TCR beta chain derives from a study of Tregs in tolerant kidney transplant recipients (dated by TCRdb to between 2017 and 2020). At the level of the whole study: The study applied TCRbeta sequencing to find donor-specific regulatory T cells before combined kidney and bone marrow transplantation and then followed those same cells after transplant. Several methods of expanding Tregs specific for an allogeneic donor were compared by TCRbeta repertoire sequencing in a few healthy controls.

Broader findings and caveats from the paper: The study was constrained by small patient numbers, and validation of the findings is required in larger populations and under other immunosuppression protocols. Biological reproducibility was not directly assessed, although technical replication error appeared to be minimal. The most biologically relevant and donor-specific TCRbeta repertoire appeared to be identified by expanding Tregs with activated donor B cells.

Thawed PBMCs were FACS-sorted into unstimulated Tregs (CD4+CD25+CD127-), CD4+ non-Tregs (CD4+CD25-), CD4 cells and CD8 cells. Healthy control blood came either as purchased buffy coats or from healthy volunteers. Healthy control blood was processed to PBMCs by Ficoll density gradient and cryopreserved, and patient PBMCs were collected before and after transplant. A note on this clone: Its antigen is still unknown. No quality values exist for individual bases; no much larger clone is one base distant.

For TCRbeta CDR3 sequencing, genomic DNA from the sorted cells was extracted using the QIAGEN DNeasy Blood and Tissue Kit. Through immunoSEQ, high-throughput TCRbeta CDR3 sequencing was done commercially, including PCR amplification with internal controls and bias correction. As for the original processing: A unique productive TCRbeta sequence was defined by the CDR3 nucleotide sequence when primers matched, and otherwise by the CDR3 amino acid sequence together with the Vbeta and Jbeta genes. Sorting error was corrected by removing sequences shared between sorted populations at a frequency ratio of 2:1 or less, and the remaining shared sequences were assigned to the higher population. A sequence was defined as donor-reactive if the sequence was expanded at least 5-fold in CFSE-low cells compared with unstimulated cells and had a frequency of at least 0.01% in CFSE-low cells. Repertoire divergence was quantified by Jensen-Shannon divergence using the top 100 TCRbeta sequences ranked by frequency. When a sample had multiple sequencing runs, each run was corrected for sorting error separately and the runs were then pooled. TCRdb re-hosts the immuneACCESS table, in-frame sequences only. Its copies lack some clones; in the studies checked, an unresolved V gene accounts for under half of them, and the cause for the rest is not known. That table is the source of V, J and clone size, and D and trimming were worked out from the DNA. A total of some 250,000 clones appear in this sample, 80% to 85% of them only once. The ten largest clones add up to around 0.6% of the sample.

The source is a human donor in good health. Input material: CD4+ T cells from blood.

The DNA sequence is given as TGCAGCGTCGCCAGCGGGGAAAACACAGATACGCAGTATTTT. Translation gives CSVASGENTDTQYF. The chain links TRBV29-1 with TRBJ2-3; TRBD2 lines up with 7 middle nucleotides. According to the germline V gene, CDR1 reads SQVTM and CDR2 reads ANQGSEA. V trim: 6 bases; J trim: 2 bases; unmatched bases: 8. Inclusive of the bounding cysteine and phenylalanine, the CDR3 is 14 residues long. Only CDR3 DNA remains: 42 bases, in frame from the first base.